A selection of T cell receptor beta chains follows, all from one sample in a study of T cell responses to AZD1222 COVID-19 vaccine. Measured with immunoSEQ multiplex PCR; TCRdb has only the in-frame clones, and not every one. The sample includes approximately 89,000 clones, around nine tenths of them seen just once. The material was peripheral blood, obtained on day 0 of MenACWY control vaccination. The source of these receptors is an adult in good health. CDR3s leave out the opening cysteine and the closing phenylalanine or tryptophan.

V	CDR3
TRBV6-5	ASSYSSSTYNEQF
TRBV15	ATAGRDTYRRAF
TRBV5-4	ASSPGDSGRRETQY
TRBV30	AWSVQAEGLGYT
TRBV7-2	ASSRDRGYGYT
TRBV6-5	ASSPYNSPLH
TRBV6-5	ASCLRVDYEQY
TRBV29-1	SVEGPDSETQY
TRBV3-1/TRBV3-2	ASSGWGSPNEQF
TRBV19	ASTPGGIMNTEAF
TRBV11-2	ASGRGAGGPDTQY
TRBV10-3	AISESSGENTGELF
TRBV14	ASSPRGRDGYT
TRBV12-3/TRBV12-4	ASRRIEGAGYT
TRBV18	ASSPYRGTSNNEQF
TRBV20-1	SADPGQRAF
TRBV10-3	ATGSQGAQEKLF
TRBV7-8	ASSVTRGAPYGYT
TRBV7-9	ASSPSTGLTNNEQF
TRBV21-1	ASRATSDRAKYPQH
TRBV20-1	SATEIREQY
TRBV6-1	ASSEGQGALPQH
TRBV5-1	ASSLDPISAANYGYT
TRBV6-5	ASSYQGFVYEQY
TRBV6-6	ASSRGTEAF
TRBV2	ASFPREASQETQY
TRBV18	ASSPDSYGYT
TRBV20-1	SVRQGNEQY
TRBV7-2	ASSLEGTRQF
TRBV11-2	ASRSDGNTEAF
TRBV12-3/TRBV12-4	ASSLPGQPQH
TRBV6-5	ATARGGQETQY
TRBV7-2	ASSPARGTYNSPLH
TRBV28	ASRVGQGFSNQPQH
TRBV6-5	ASSYPHKEAQPQH
TRBV7-9	AAGPGGSEQY
TRBV5-6	ASTRWQQETQY
TRBV12-3/TRBV12-4	ASSSTGGGYT
TRBV9	ASSSHLTPTGELF
TRBV12-5	ASGTTGPLYGEQF
TRBV4-2	ASSQDLTGGSSYNSPLH
TRBV5-1	ASSLARALYNEQF
TRBV6-6	ASSYSVPGDGYT